This T cell receptor (beta chain) is drawn from a study of metastatic and nonmetastatic thyroid tumors. V gave up 1 base and J gave up 1 base, with 8 bases separating them. The germline gives CDR1 MGHRA, CDR2 YSYEKL. The CDR3 runs 15 residues. TCRdb re-called the PCR reads through MiXCR. The data hold about 15,000 clones, with roughly 25% observed a single time. This clone was seen more than once but under ten times. All patients reached thyroid surgery having received no treatment beforehand. The sequence derives from a female donor with papillary thyroid cancer or a benign thyroid nodule (not recorded which). Some clones in this sample may be carry-over from other donors' samples. Sequencing input: tumor tissue. The chain couples TRBV4-1 to TRBJ1-5; a possible D gene is TRBD1 (5 bases). CDR3: CASSQVPGSNQPQHF. The CDR3 DNA is TGCGCCAGCAGCCAAGTCCCAGGGAGCAATCAGCCCCAGCATTTT.